This is a list of T cell receptor beta chains from one sample in a study of blood T cell repertoires in COVID-19. The method was immunoSEQ multiplex PCR; TCRdb's version includes in-frame clones alone and lacks a portion of them. The table lists approximately 15,000 clones, 91% of them singletons. The sequenced sample consisted of peripheral blood. All receptors come from a man between 60 and 75 years old with active COVID-19. Both conserved end residues are part of each CDR3. The D gene is left open where the match is weak. Rows may omit the clone size; those that give it use once, few, many or a size class.

abundance	j_gene	v_gene	d_gene	CDR3nt	CDR3aa
few	TRBJ1-2	TRBV6-6	NA	TGTGCCAGCACAGGGAACTATGGCTACACCTTC	CASTGNYGYTF
NA	TRBJ2-7	TRBV9	TRBD1	TGTGCCAGCAGCGTATCCGGGACAGGGGGGCTCGAGCAGTACTTC	CASSVSGTGGLEQYF
NA	TRBJ1-2	TRBV12-3/TRBV12-4	NA	TGTGCCAGCACCTTCGCCAGGGTCTTAGGCTACACCTTC	CASTFARVLGYTF
once	TRBJ2-6	TRBV2	NA	TGTGCCAGCCCCGCCGGTGGGGCCAACGTCCTGACTTTC	CASPAGGANVLTF
once	TRBJ1-5	TRBV5-6	TRBD1	TGTGCCAGCAGCCAAAAAACAGGGGGCATTCAGCCCCAGCATTTT	CASSQKTGGIQPQHF
NA	TRBJ1-2	TRBV9	NA	TGTGCCAGCAGCTTTGTCGGAGGGGATGGCTACACCTTC	CASSFVGGDGYTF
NA	TRBJ2-2	TRBV27	TRBD1	TGTGCCAGCAGTCCCCGGGACAGGCCCACCGGGGAGCTGTTTTTT	CASSPRDRPTGELFF
NA	TRBJ1-3	TRBV21-1	NA	TGTGCCAGCAGCAACCCCGGGTTCGCGGGGAAAACTGGAAACACCATATATTTT	CASSNPGFAGKTGNTIYF
NA	TRBJ2-5	TRBV27	NA	TGTGCCAGCAGTTTTGAGCCGAAGAACCAAGAGACCCAGTACTTC	CASSFEPKNQETQYF
NA	TRBJ2-7	TRBV5-1	TRBD2	TGCGCCAGCAGCTGGGGAAGCGGGGGGGCCCACGAGCAGTACTTC	CASSWGSGGAHEQYF
once	TRBJ2-1	TRBV18	NA	TGTGCCAGCTCACCTCAGTATGAGCAGTTCTTC	CASSPQYEQFF
NA	TRBJ1-4	TRBV5-1	NA	TGCGCCAGCAGCGCACAGGGATCCGCAACTAATGAAAAACTGTTTTTT	CASSAQGSATNEKLFF
NA	TRBJ1-2	TRBV11-2	NA	TGTGCCAGCAGCCTAGCAGGGTTTCGGGGCTACACCTTC	CASSLAGFRGYTF
NA	TRBJ2-6	TRBV3-1/TRBV3-2	TRBD1	TGTGCCAGCAGCCGTACAGGGGCGGGCGGTGGGGCCAACGTCCTGACTTTC	CASSRTGAGGGANVLTF
NA	TRBJ2-1	TRBV4-2	TRBD1	TGTGCCAGCAGCCCCACGTTTGGGGACAGGGGGGCAAATGAGCAGTTCTTC	CASSPTFGDRGANEQFF
NA	TRBJ1-2	TRBV20-1	NA	TGCAGTGCTAGAGATATCGATGGCTACACCTTC	CSARDIDGYTF
NA	TRBJ2-3	TRBV5-1	TRBD2	TGCGCCAGCAGCCGGACTAGCGGGGGGGCAGATACGCAGTATTTT	CASSRTSGGADTQYF
NA	TRBJ1-1	TRBV9	NA	TGTGCCAGCAGCGTAGGGGGGGGCTTGAACACTGAAGCTTTCTTT	CASSVGGGLNTEAFF
NA	TRBJ1-2	TRBV10-3	NA	TGTGCCATCAGTGACTTGGGCGGGGAAGCTGGCTACACCTTC	CAISDLGGEAGYTF
few	TRBJ1-2	TRBV15	NA	TGTGCCACCAGCCTCTCGGTCAGGGGTGGCTACACCTTC	CATSLSVRGGYTF
NA	TRBJ2-3	TRBV7-3	TRBD2	TGTGCCAGCAGCCGAGCGGGGGATACAGATACGCAGTATTTT	CASSRAGDTDTQYF
NA	TRBJ2-1	TRBV5-1	TRBD1	TGCGCCGGCAGCACCGGGACAGGACCTGCGAGCTCCTACAATGAGCAGTTCTTC	CAGSTGTGPASSYNEQFF